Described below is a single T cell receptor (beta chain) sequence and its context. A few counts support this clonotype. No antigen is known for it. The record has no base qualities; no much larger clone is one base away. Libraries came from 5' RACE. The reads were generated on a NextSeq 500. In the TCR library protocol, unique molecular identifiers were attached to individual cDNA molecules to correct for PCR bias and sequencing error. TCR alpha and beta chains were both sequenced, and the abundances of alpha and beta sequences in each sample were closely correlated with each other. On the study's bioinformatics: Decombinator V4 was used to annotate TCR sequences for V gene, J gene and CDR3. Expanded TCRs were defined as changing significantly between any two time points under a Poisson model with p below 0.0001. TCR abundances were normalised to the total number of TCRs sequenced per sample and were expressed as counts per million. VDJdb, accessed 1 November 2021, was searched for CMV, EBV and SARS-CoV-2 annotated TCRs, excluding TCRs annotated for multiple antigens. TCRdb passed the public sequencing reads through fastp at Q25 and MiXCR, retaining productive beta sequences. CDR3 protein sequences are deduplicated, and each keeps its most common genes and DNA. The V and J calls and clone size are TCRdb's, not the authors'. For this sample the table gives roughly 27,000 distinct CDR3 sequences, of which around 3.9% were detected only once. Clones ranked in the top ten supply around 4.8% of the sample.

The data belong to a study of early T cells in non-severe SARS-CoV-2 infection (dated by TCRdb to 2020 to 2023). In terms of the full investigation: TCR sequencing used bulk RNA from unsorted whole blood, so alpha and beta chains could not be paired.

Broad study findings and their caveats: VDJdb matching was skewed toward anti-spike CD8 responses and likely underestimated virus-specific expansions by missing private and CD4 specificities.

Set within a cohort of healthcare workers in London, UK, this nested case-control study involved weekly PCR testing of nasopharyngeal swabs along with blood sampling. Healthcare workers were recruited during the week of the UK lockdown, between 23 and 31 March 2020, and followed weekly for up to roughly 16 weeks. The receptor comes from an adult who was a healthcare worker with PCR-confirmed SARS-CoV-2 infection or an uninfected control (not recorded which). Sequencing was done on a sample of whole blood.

The CDR3 corresponds to CASSLALAGPGELFF. The DNA sequence is TGCGCCAGCAGCTTGGCATTAGCGGGACCCGGGGAGCTGTTTTTT. Here the chain combines TRBV5-1 and TRBJ2-2, with 8 central nucleotides matching TRBD2. The CDR3 numbers 15 residues from cysteine through phenylalanine. Only the CDR3 region is kept as DNA, spanning 45 bases read in frame from base 1. The germline V gene provides CDR1 SGHRS and CDR2 YFSETQ. V trim: 0 bases; J trim: 6 bases; unmatched bases: 4.